This record looks at one TCR beta chain sequence and its context. Its binding antigen is unknown. The record has no base qualities; no much larger clone is one base away. From a lookup of the germline V gene (reference sequence), CDR1 and CDR2 are DFQATT and SNEGSKA. Including cysteine and phenylalanine, the CDR3 has 16 amino acids. CDR3 DNA is the only sequence kept; it has 48 bases, read in frame from the first base. Relative to germline, V is missing 3 bases and J is missing 5 bases, with 7 bases of the junction outside any gene match. The sample belongs to a study of blood T cell repertoires in COVID-19 (TCRdb year 2020). Concerning the study at large: Collaborator samples came from the United States, Italy and Spain and covered acute and convalescent phases of COVID-19. Deeply sampled blood TCRbeta repertoires from subjects exposed to, actively infected with, or recovered from COVID-19 were included in the dataset. HLA class I and class II types, where available, came from metadata supplied by the sample provider rather than from assay-based typing. The material from the prospective study consisted of cDNA or gDNA derived from T cells, B-cell-depleted T cells, or PBMCs. A de-identified subject ID, COVID-19 status, age in years and sex were almost always included in the sample metadata. A freely available public database, intended as a resource for researchers studying the immune response to SARS-CoV-2, is where the repertoires were released. Samples came from the ongoing ImmuneRACE study (first 160 participants) plus 1,254 subjects from 6 global collaborators. The paper as a whole reports these results and caveats: The quantity of clinical and demographic metadata differed by source and by participant and was supplied without curation.

TCRbeta CDR3 regions were amplified from genomic DNA by means of the immunoSEQ Assay, a bias-controlled multiplex PCR. Regarding the original processing steps: Within the assay, amplification of reference gene primers was used to estimate how many nucleated cells each sample contained. To quantify the absolute abundance of each unique TCRbeta CDR3 rearrangement, sequence reads were collapsed and filtered. Productive Simpson clonality was computed per sample as the square root of Simpson's diversity index over productive rearrangements. What TCRdb holds here is the immuneACCESS table cut down to in-frame rearrangements. Part of the clones is not present; checked against another copy, under half of the missing clones reflect an unresolved V gene, and the others are unexplained. The V and J calls and the clone size are those of that table, but D and trimming were determined from the DNA. This sample gives about 300,000 clones in total; around 88% of them show up just once. Of the sample, 5.5% to 8.5% falls within the top ten clones.

Samples from volunteer blood donors who had recovered from COVID-19 were contributed by a second Seattle source. Collaborating institutions collected whole blood in K2EDTA tubes following their own protocols. Collaborator samples were shipped for TCRbeta analysis as frozen whole blood, isolated PBMCs, or DNA extracted from either sample type. This sequence uses TRBV20-1 and TRBJ2-3; 14 junctional bases match TRBD2. Sequencing was done on a sample of peripheral blood. The sequence came from a woman aged 25 to 39 who had recovered from COVID-19. This receptor has the CDR3 CSASWGLAGALDTQYF. The nucleotide sequence is TGCAGTGCTAGTTGGGGACTAGCGGGGGCCCTAGATACGCAGTATTTT.